One and the same sample provided the 27 T cell receptor beta chains below, sequenced in a study of T cells in Graves' hyperthyroidism and ophthalmopathy. The CDR3 regions of TCR beta were amplified from RNA transcripts. RT-PCR in the first round (using the HTBI primer set) targeted the TCR CDR3. TCRdb re-analysed the multiplex PCR reads in MiXCR, keeping a single row per CDR3 protein. The data contain roughly 720,000 distinct CDR3 sequences, 17% of them singletons. The sequencing input was blood. The source is a man in his fifties with Graves' hyperthyroidism.

This clonotype was recorded many times. The chain couples TRBV20-1 to TRBJ2-1; 7 nucleotides line up with TRBD1. Germline lookup yields CDR1 DFQATT and CDR2 SNEGSKA (reference sequence). This CDR3 has 18 amino acids. The J segment lost 4 bases and the V segment lost 1 base, leaving 16 bases of the junction unmatched. This CDR3 reads CSARVGEGALRGYNEQFF. DNA of the CDR3: TGCAGTGCTAGAGTAGGAGAGGGGGCCCTACGGGGATACAATGAGCAGTTCTTC.

This CDR3 reads CASSLWDRGTDTQYF. DNA for the CDR3: TGTGCCAGCAGTTTATGGGACAGGGGCACAGATACGCAGTATTTT. V gene TRBV12-3 or TRBV12-4 combines with J gene TRBJ2-3; TRBD1 matches 9 bases. The CDR3 covers 15 residues. Trimming cost V 2 bases and J 1 base; bases outside gene matches: 1.

The chain has TRBV5-1 and TRBJ2-7, with TRBD1 matching over 9 bases. Germline CDR1 and CDR2: SGHRS and YFSETQ. V gave up 6 bases and J gave up 7 bases; unmatched junction bases: 11. The CDR3 loop spans 14 amino acids. In DNA, the CDR3 is TGCGCCAGCATGAGGGACAGGGCCCAGGATGAGCAGTACTTC. Its translation: CASMRDRAQDEQYF.

The CDR3, as DNA: TGCGCCAGCAGTGACCCTAGCGGTATCGTTTACGAGCAGTACTTC. Protein product: CASSDPSGIVYEQYF. The chain is built from TRBV10-2 and TRBJ2-7; 7 nucleotides align to TRBD2. The length of the CDR3 is 15 residues. V trimming: 3 bases; J trimming: 4 bases; junction bases outside the gene matches: 9. Germline CDR1 WSHSY, CDR2 SAAADI.

The chain recombines TRBV9 with TRBJ2-1; 7 bases align to TRBD2. V gave up 1 base and J gave up 4 bases; unmatched junction bases: 5. In germline, CDR1 is SGDLS, CDR2 YYNGEE. The CDR3 extends over 15 amino acids. CDR3 in DNA: TGTGCCAGCAGCGTAAGGCTAGCGGAATACAATGAGCAGTTCTTC. Its translation: CASSVRLAEYNEQFF.

This clonotype was seen many times. The genes are TRBV2 and TRBJ2-2, with a possible D match to TRBD1 (5 bases). The germline V and J ends were trimmed by 10 bases and 0 bases, with 15 bases remaining between them. From germline, CDR1 is SNHLY and CDR2 FYNNEI. The CDR3 is 15 residues long. The CDR3 region has the DNA TGTGCCATCTTTCCGACAGCCACGAACACCGGGGAGCTGTTTTTT. It translates to CAIFPTATNTGELFF. The variable domain in full, completed from reference TRBV2 and TRBJ2-2, reads EPEVTQTPSHQVTQMGQEVILRCVPISNHLYFYWYRQILGQKVEFLVSFYNNEISEKSEIFDDQFSVERPDGSNFTLKIRSTKLEDSAMYFCAIFPTATNTGELFFGEGSRLTVL.

The genes are TRBV20-1 and TRBJ1-5, with D possibly matching TRBD1 (6 bases). The CDR3 is made up of 14 amino acids. Trimming removed 3 bases at V and 1 base at J, with 10 bases between. Germline loops: CDR1 DFQATT, CDR2 SNEGSKA (reference sequence). The DNA for the CDR3 is TGCAGTGCTAGTGGGGGCGCGAGCAATCAGCCCCAGCATTTT. This encodes CSASGGASNQPQHF.

This clonotype has at least ten counts. The chain uses TRBV12-3 or TRBV12-4 and TRBJ1-3; the D gene is possibly TRBD1 (5 bases). The CDR3 length is 16 residues. The V end lost 8 bases, the J end lost 0 bases, and 17 bases lay between the germline ends. CDR3 coding DNA: TGTGCCAGCGGAGAGCTCAGGGTTAGCTCTGGAAACACCATATATTTT. It encodes CASGELRVSSGNTIYF.

This clonotype was counted ten times or more. V usage is TRBV11-2 and J usage is TRBJ1-3; 8 bases fit TRBD1. The germline V gene encodes CDR1 SGHAT and CDR2 FQNNGV. CDR3 length: 15 amino acids. J gave up 0 bases and V 7 bases, and 5 bases lay outside the gene matches. CDR3 nucleotides: TGTGCCAGCACAAGGGACAGGTACTCTGGAAACACCATATATTTT. Translating gives CASTRDRYSGNTIYF.

This clonotype was counted only a few times. V and J are TRBV19 and TRBJ2-5; D is possibly TRBD1 (5 bases). This CDR3 is built from 13 residues. The ends were cut back, 4 bases at V and 5 bases at J, with 11 bases in the middle. The germline V gene has CDR1 LNHDA and CDR2 SQIVND (reference sequence). CDR3 sequence (DNA): TGTGCCAGTAGTACCAGGGTCGGGGAGACCCAGTACTTC. Translated: CASSTRVGETQYF. The entire variable domain, with the rest obtained from reference TRBV19 and TRBJ2-5, is as follows: DGGITQSPKYLFRKEGQNVTLSCEQNLNHDAMYWYRQDPGQGLRLIYYSQIVNDFQKGDIAEGYSVSREKKESFPLTVTSAQKNPTAFYLCASSTRVGETQYFGPGTRLLVL.

This clonotype was picked up many times. The chain has TRBV12-3 or TRBV12-4 and TRBJ2-5; tentatively, D is TRBD1 (6 bases). The V and J ends lost 1 base and 2 bases respectively, with 11 bases between them. The CDR3 consists of 15 residues. This CDR3 reads CASSLVLGQQETQYF. CDR3 nucleotides: TGTGCCAGCAGTTTAGTCCTAGGACAGCAAGAGACCCAGTACTTC.

This clonotype was detected ten times or more. This chain uses TRBV28 with TRBJ2-1; 7 nucleotides line up with TRBD2. Germline CDR1 is MDHEN and CDR2 is SYDVKM. V lost 2 bases to trimming and J lost 7 bases; unmatched junction nucleotides: 2. The CDR3 sequence is 13 residues long. The CDR3 DNA reads as TGTGCCAGCAGTTTAACTAGCGAAAATGAGCAGTTCTTC. It translates to CASSLTSENEQFF.

This clonotype was seen only a few times. The CDR3 DNA reads as TGTGCCAGTAGTATTAGCATAAACACTGAAGCTTTCTTT. Its translation: CASSISINTEAFF. This chain uses TRBV19 with TRBJ1-1; D gene ambiguous. The V end was cut by 3 bases, the J end by 2 bases, with 7 bases between. The CDR3 has 13 amino acids. Looked up from germline, CDR1 is LNHDA and CDR2 is SQIVND (reference sequence).

This clonotype has a handful of counts. V and J are TRBV4-1 and TRBJ1-1; 9 bases fit TRBD1. The CDR3 runs 15 residues. The V gene's germline CDR1 is MGHRA and CDR2 YSYEKL. The V gene end was trimmed by 3 bases and the J gene end by 5 bases; junction bases not matched to a gene: 7. CDR3 loop: CASSQEQGAWTEAFF. CDR3 sequence (DNA): TGCGCCAGCAGCCAGGAACAGGGGGCTTGGACTGAAGCTTTCTTT.

As regards this clonotype: This sequence may be a read error, since a much larger clone differs from it by one base. J is TRBJ2-1 and V is TRBV30; 9 nucleotides align to TRBD2. The germline gives CDR1 GTSNPN, CDR2 SVGIG (reference sequence). CDR3 length: 16 residues. Trimming at V came to 3 bases and at J to 7 bases, leaving 13 bases not matched to a gene. The CDR3 loop is CAWSAAGTSRRNEQFF. The DNA for the CDR3 is TGTGCCTGGAGCGCAGCCGGGACTAGCAGGCGGAATGAGCAGTTCTTC.

This chain uses TRBV19 with TRBJ2-3; D may be TRBD2 (6 bases). Trimming took 4 bases from V and 6 from J, leaving 17 bases between them. This CDR3 has 15 residues. The germline V gene encodes CDR1 LNHDA and CDR2 SQIVND (reference sequence). The CDR3 coding sequence is TGTGCCAGTAGTACGGGACTCCAGAAGTGGGATACGCAGTATTTT. Protein product: CASSTGLQKWDTQYF.

This clonotype was seen repeatedly, ten times or more. The V and J genes are TRBV6-5 and TRBJ1-1; no firm D call. V was shortened by 1 base and J by 3 bases, with 9 bases between the two germline ends. CDR3 size: 14 residues. Germline CDR1 is MNHEY and CDR2 is SVGAGI. The CDR3 here is CASSYFSSYTEAFF. As DNA, the CDR3 is TGTGCCAGCAGTTACTTTTCGTCCTACACTGAAGCTTTCTTT.

This clonotype was recorded at least ten times. J is TRBJ2-1 and V is TRBV6-1; D is unclear. This CDR3 is built from 15 residues. V dropped 2 bases and J dropped 3 bases, with 11 bases sitting between them. CDR1 is MNHNS, CDR2 SASEGT, per germline. CDR3 residues: CASSELYGLYNEQFF. Here the CDR3 DNA reads TGTGCCAGCAGTGAACTATACGGGCTCTACAATGAGCAGTTCTTC.

This clonotype has a count of ten or more. V and J are TRBV7-2 and TRBJ1-1; no clear D. This CDR3 is built from 15 residues. Per the germline V gene, CDR1 is SGHTA and CDR2 is FQGNSA. V was pared by 2 bases and J by 0 bases, with 10 bases between. DNA of the CDR3: TGTGCCAGCAGCTTACGGGCCTTTCTGAACACTGAAGCTTTCTTT. This gives the protein CASSLRAFLNTEAFF.

This clonotype has more than one count but fewer than ten. The chain couples TRBV6-2 or TRBV6-3 to TRBJ2-1; 9 positions match TRBD2. Germline V CDR1 and CDR2: MNHEY, SVGEGT. With 2 bases clipped from V and 5 bases from J, the junction kept 7 bases outside the gene matches. The CDR3 consists of 16 residues. CDR3 amino acids: CASSYSTSGPDNEQFF. The DNA of the CDR3 is TGTGCCAGCAGTTACAGCACTAGCGGGCCAGACAATGAGCAGTTCTTC.

This clonotype was observed at least ten times. V and J are TRBV10-1 and TRBJ2-7; D call uncertain. V was pared by 4 bases and J by 7 bases, with 11 bases between. Per germline, CDR1 WNHNN and CDR2 SYGVQD (reference sequence). CDR3 size: 12 residues. CDR3 nucleotides: TGCGCCAGCAGTGTGACCATAGGGGAGCAGTACTTC. Amino acid sequence: CASSVTIGEQYF.

The sample holds a few counts of this clonotype. The V call is TRBV19, the J call TRBJ2-1; D is undetermined. V lost 7 bases and J lost 9, with 16 bases in between. This CDR3 is 13 amino acids long. Germline CDR1 reads LNHDA; CDR2 reads SQIVND (reference sequence). The DNA for the CDR3 is TGTGCCAGTACCCCCCGGCCGGCTAGTGAGCAGTTCTTC. It codes for CASTPRPASEQFF.

There are many counts of this clonotype. The chain is built from TRBV6-2 or TRBV6-3 and TRBJ2-7; no clear D gene. Germline V CDR1 and CDR2: MNHEY, SVGEGT. This CDR3 has 11 amino acids. V was trimmed by 5 bases and J by 3 bases, leaving 5 bases between them. In DNA form, the CDR3 reads TGTGCCAGCAGTGATATCTACGAGCAGTACTTC. This codes for CASSDIYEQYF.

This chain connects TRBV6-5 to TRBJ1-5, with D hard to call. Deletions cut 2 bases from V and 6 bases from J, with 17 bases between. Germline CDR1 MNHEY, CDR2 SVGAGI. The CDR3 covers 16 residues. The CDR3 loop is CASSYRKGAGGQPQHF. DNA of the CDR3: TGTGCCAGCAGTTACCGGAAGGGCGCAGGAGGTCAGCCCCAGCATTTT.

This clonotype was detected many times. The genes are TRBV12-5 and TRBJ2-3; D might be TRBD1 (6 bases). Germline assignment: CDR1 LGHNT and CDR2 FRNRAP. CDR3 length: 15 amino acids. Trimming stripped 3 bases from V and 4 bases from J, with 14 bases between. The CDR3 coding sequence is TGTGCTAGTGGTTTAATCGGGACAAAGTCAGATACGCAGTATTTT. It specifies CASGLIGTKSDTQYF.

This clonotype was seen ten or more times. The rearrangement links TRBV5-6 to TRBJ2-5; no clear D gene. Germline assignment: CDR1 SGHDT and CDR2 YYEEEE. The CDR3 length is 15 residues. The V gene lost 0 bases and the J gene lost 2 bases, with 11 bases spanning the gap. CDR3 sequence reads: CASSLVSRVQETQYF. CDR3 sequence (DNA): TGTGCCAGCAGCTTGGTGTCTAGGGTTCAAGAGACCCAGTACTTC.

There are a few counts of this clonotype. This may arise from a read error, as a much more abundant clone is one base away. The chain joins TRBV12-3 or TRBV12-4 to TRBJ1-1, with D possibly matching TRBD1 (5 bases). The CDR3 contains 12 residues. The ends were cut back, 6 bases at V and 13 bases at J, with 18 bases in the middle. CDR3 bases: TGTGCCAGCAGCTACCACCCAGGGCGAGTTTTCTTT. Amino acids: CASSYHPGRVFF.